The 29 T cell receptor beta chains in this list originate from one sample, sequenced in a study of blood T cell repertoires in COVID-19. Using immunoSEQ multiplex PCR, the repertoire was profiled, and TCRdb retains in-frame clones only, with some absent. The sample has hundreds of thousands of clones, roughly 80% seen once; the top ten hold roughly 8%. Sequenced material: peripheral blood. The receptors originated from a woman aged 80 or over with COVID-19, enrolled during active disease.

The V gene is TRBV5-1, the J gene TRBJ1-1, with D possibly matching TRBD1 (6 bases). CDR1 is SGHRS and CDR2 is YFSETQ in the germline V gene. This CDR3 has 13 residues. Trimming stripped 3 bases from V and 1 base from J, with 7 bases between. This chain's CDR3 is CASSWTENTEAFF. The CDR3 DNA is TGCGCCAGCAGCTGGACAGAGAACACTGAAGCTTTCTTT.

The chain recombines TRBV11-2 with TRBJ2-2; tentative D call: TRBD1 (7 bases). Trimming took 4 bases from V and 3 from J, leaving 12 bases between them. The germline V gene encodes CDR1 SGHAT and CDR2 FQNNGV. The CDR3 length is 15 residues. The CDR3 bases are TGTGCCAGCAGCTCCCGGAGGGGGCACACCGGGGAGCTGTTTTTT. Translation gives CASSSRRGHTGELFF.

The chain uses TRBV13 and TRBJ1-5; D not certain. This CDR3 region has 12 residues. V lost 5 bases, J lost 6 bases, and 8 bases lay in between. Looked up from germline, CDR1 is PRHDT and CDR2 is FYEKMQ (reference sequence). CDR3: CASSLGGQPQHF. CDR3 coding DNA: TGTGCCAGCAGCCTCGGAGGTCAGCCCCAGCATTTT.

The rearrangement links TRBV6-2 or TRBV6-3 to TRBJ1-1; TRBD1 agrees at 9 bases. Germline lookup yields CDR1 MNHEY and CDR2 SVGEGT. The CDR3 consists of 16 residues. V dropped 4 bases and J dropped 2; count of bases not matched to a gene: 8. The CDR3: CASSFSPGQGNTEAFF. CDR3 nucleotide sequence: TGTGCCAGCAGTTTCTCTCCGGGACAGGGTAACACTGAAGCTTTCTTT.

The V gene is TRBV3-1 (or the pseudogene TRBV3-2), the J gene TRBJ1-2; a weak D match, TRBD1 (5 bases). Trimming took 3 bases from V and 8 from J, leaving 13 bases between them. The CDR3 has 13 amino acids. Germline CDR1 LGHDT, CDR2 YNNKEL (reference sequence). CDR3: CASSQGLYLGYTF. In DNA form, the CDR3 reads TGTGCCAGCAGCCAGGGACTGTATCTCGGCTACACCTTC.

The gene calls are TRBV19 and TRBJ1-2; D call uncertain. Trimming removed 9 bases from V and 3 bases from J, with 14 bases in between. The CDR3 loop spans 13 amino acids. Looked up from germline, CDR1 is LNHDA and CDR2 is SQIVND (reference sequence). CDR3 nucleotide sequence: TGTGCCAGCGCAGCCAGAGGAGACTATGGCTACACCTTC. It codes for CASAARGDYGYTF.

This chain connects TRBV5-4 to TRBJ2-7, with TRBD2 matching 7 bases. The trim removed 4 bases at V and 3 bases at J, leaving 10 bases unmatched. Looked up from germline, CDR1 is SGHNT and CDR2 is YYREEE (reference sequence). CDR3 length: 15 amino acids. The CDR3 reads CASSPQGGNLYEQYF. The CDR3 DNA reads TGTGCCAGCAGCCCGCAGGGAGGGAATCTCTACGAGCAGTACTTC.

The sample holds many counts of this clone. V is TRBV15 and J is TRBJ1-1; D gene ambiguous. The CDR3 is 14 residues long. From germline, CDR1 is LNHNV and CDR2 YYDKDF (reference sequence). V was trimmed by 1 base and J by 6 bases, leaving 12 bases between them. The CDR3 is CATSRVTGTAEAFF. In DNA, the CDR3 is TGTGCCACCAGCAGAGTTACTGGTACCGCTGAAGCTTTCTTT.

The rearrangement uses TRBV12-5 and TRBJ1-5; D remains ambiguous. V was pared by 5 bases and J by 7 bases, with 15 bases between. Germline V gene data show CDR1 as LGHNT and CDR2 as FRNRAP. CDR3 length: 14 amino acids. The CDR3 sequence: CASGLRADYQPQHF. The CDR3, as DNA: TGTGCTAGTGGTCTCCGAGCGGACTACCAGCCCCAGCATTTT. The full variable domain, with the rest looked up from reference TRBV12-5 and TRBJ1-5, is DARVTQTPRHKVTEMGQEVTMRCQPILGHNTVFWYRQTMMQGLELLAYFRNRAPLDDSGMPKDRFSAEMPDATLATLKIQPSEPRDSAVYFCASGLRADYQPQHFGDGTRLSIL.

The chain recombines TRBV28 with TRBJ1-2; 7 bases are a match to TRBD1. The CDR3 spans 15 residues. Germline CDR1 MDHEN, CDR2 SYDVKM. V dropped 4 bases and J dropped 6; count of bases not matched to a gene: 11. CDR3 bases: TGTGCCAGCAGTTCACGACAGGGTGTCTGGGATGGCTACACCTTC. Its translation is CASSSRQGVWDGYTF.

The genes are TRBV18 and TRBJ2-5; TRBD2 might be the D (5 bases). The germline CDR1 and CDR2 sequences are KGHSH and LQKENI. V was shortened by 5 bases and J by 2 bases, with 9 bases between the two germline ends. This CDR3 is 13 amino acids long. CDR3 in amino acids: CASSSGIQETQYF. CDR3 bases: TGTGCCAGCTCATCCGGGATACAAGAGACCCAGTACTTC.

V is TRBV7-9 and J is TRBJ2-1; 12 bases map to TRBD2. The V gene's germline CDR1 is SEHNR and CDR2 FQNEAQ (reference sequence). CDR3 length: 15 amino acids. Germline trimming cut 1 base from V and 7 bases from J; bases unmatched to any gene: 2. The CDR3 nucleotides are TGTGCCAGCAGCTTAGGGACTAGCGGGGCGAATGAGCAGTTCTTC. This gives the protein CASSLGTSGANEQFF.

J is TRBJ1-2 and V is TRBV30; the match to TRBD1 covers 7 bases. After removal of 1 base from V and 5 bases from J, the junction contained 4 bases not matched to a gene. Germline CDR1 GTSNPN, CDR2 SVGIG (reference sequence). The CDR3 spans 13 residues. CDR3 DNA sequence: TGTGCCTGGAGTGCAGGACAGGTGTATGGCTACACCTTC. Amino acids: CAWSAGQVYGYTF. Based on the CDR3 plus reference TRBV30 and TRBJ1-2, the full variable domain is SQTIHQWPATLVQPVGSPLSLECTVEGTSNPNLYWYRQAAGRGLQLLFYSVGIGQISSEVPQNLSASRPQDRQFILSSKKLLLSDSGFYLCAWSAGQVYGYTFGSGTRLTVV.

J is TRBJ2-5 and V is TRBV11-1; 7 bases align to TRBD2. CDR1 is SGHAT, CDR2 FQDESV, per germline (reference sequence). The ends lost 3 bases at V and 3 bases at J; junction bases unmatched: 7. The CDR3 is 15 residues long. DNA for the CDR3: TGTGCCAGCAGCTTCCAGGGACGGGGGGAAGAGACCCAGTACTTC. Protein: CASSFQGRGEETQYF. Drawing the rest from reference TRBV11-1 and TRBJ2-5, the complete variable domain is EAEVAQSPRYKITEKSQAVAFWCDPISGHATLYWYRQILGQGPELLVQFQDESVVDDSQLPKDRFSAERLKGVDSTLKIQPAELGDSAMYLCASSFQGRGEETQYFGPGTRLLVL.

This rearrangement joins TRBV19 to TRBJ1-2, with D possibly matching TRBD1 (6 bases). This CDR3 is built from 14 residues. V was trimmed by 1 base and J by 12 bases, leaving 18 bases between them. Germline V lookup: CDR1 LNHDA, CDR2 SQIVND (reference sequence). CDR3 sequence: CASSIGRGLATDTF. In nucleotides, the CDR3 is TGTGCCAGTAGTATAGGCAGGGGATTGGCGACGGACACCTTC.

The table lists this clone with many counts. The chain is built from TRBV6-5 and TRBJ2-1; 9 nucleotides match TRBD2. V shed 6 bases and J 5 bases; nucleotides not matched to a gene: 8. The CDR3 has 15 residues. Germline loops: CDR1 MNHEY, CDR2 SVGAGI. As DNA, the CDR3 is TGTGCCAGCAGCCGCCTGACTAGCGGCCACAATGAGCAGTTCTTC. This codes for CASSRLTSGHNEQFF.

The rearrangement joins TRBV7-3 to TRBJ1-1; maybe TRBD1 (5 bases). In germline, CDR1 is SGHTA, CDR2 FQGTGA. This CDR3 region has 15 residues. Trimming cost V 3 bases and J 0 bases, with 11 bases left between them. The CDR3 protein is CASSLAGNVNTEAFF. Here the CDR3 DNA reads TGTGCCAGCAGCTTGGCAGGGAACGTGAACACTGAAGCTTTCTTT.

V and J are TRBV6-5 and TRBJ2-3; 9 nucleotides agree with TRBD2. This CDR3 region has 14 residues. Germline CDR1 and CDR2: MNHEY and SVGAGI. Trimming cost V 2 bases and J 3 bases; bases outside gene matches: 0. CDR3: CASSYTSGTDTQYF. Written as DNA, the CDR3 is TGTGCCAGCAGTTACACTAGCGGGACAGATACGCAGTATTTT.

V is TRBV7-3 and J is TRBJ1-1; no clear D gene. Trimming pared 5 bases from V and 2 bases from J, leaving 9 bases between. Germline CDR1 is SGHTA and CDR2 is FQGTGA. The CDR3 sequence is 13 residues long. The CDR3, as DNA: TGTGCCAGCAGCCCGGGGATTAACACTGAAGCTTTCTTT. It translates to CASSPGINTEAFF.

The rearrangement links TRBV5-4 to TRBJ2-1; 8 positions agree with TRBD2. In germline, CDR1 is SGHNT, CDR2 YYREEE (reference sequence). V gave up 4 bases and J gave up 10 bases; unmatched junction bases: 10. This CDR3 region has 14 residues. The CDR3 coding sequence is TGTGCCAGCAGCGCGACGGGGGGGCCTCGAGAGCAGTTCTTC. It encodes CASSATGGPREQFF. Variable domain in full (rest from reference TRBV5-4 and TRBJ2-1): ETGVTQSPTHLIKTRGQQVTLRCSSQSGHNTVSWYQQALGQGPQFIFQYYREEENGRGNFPPRFSGLQFPNYSSELNVNALELDDSALYLCASSATGGPREQFFGPGTRLTVL.

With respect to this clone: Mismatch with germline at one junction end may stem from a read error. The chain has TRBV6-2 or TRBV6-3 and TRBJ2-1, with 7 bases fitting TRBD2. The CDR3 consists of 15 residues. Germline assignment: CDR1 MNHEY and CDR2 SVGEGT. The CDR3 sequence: CASRYLVGGPNEQFF. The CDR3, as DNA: TGTGCCAGCAGGTACTTGGTGGGAGGGCCCAATGAGCAGTTCTTC.

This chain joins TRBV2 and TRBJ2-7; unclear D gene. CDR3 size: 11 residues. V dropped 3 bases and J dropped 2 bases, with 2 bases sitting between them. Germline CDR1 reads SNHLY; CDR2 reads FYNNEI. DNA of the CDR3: TGTGCCAGCAGTGACACCTACGAGCAGTACTTC. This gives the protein CASSDTYEQYF. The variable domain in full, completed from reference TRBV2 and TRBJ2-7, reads EPEVTQTPSHQVTQMGQEVILRCVPISNHLYFYWYRQILGQKVEFLVSFYNNEISEKSEIFDDQFSVERPDGSNFTLKIRSTKLEDSAMYFCASSDTYEQYFGPGTRLTVT.

The CDR3 nucleotides are TGTGCCAGCAGCCAAGATGGAGGATATAATTCACCCCTCCACTTT. It yields the protein CASSQDGGYNSPLHF. The chain joins TRBV3-1 (or the pseudogene TRBV3-2) to TRBJ1-6; no firm D call. Germline V lookup: CDR1 LGHDT, CDR2 YNNKEL (reference sequence). The CDR3 is 15 residues long. Deletions cut 0 bases from V and 4 bases from J, with 7 bases between.

The CDR3 DNA reads as TGTGCCAGCAGCTGGGGCGGGACAGGGAATCAGCCCCAGCATTTT. Its translation: CASSWGGTGNQPQHF. This rearrangement joins TRBV5-6 to TRBJ1-5; 9 bases are shared with TRBD1. Looked up from germline, CDR1 is SGHDT and CDR2 is YYEEEE. The V gene end was trimmed by 3 bases and the J gene end by 4 bases; junction bases not matched to a gene: 5. This CDR3 contains 15 residues.

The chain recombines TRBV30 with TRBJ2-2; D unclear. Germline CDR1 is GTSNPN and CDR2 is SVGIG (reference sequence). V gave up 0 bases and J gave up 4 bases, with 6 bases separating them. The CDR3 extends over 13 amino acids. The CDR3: CAWSVSITGELFF. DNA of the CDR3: TGTGCCTGGAGTGTAAGCATCACCGGGGAGCTGTTTTTT.

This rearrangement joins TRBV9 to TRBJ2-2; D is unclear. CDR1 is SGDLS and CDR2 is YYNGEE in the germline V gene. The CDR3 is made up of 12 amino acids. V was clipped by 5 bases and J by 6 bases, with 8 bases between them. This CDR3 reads CASSQGAGELFF. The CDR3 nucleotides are TGTGCCAGCAGTCAAGGAGCCGGGGAGCTGTTTTTT.

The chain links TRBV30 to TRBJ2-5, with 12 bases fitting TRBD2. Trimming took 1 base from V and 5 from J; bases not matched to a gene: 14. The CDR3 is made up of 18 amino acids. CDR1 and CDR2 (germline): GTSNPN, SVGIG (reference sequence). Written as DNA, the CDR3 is TGTGCCTGGAGTGCAGGAAATCTAGCGGGAGGGCCGAGGGAGACCCAGTACTTC. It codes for CAWSAGNLAGGPRETQYF.

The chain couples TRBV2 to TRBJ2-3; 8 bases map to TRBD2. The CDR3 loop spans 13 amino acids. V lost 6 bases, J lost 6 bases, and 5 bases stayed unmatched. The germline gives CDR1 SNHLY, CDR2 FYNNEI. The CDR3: CASRRPGGDTQYF. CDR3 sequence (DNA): TGTGCCAGCAGGAGGCCGGGGGGGGATACGCAGTATTTT.

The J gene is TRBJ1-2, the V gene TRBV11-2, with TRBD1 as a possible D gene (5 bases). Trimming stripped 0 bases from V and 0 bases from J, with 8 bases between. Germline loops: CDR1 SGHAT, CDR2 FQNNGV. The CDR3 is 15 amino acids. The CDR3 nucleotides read TGTGCCAGCAGCTTAGAAAGGGGATCTAACTATGGCTACACCTTC. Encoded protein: CASSLERGSNYGYTF.